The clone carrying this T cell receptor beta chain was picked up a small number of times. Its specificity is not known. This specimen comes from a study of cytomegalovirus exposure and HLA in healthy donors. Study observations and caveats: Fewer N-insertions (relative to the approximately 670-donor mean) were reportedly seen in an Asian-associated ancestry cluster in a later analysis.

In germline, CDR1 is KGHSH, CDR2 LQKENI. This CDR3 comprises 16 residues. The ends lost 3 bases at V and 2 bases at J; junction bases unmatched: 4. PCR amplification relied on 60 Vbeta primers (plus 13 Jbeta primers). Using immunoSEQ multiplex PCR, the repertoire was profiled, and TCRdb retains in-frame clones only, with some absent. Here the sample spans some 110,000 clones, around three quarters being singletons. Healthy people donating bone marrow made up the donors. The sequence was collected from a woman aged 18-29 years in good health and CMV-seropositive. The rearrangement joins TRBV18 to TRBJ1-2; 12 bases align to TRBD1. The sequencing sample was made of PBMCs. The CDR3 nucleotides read TGTGCCAGCTCACCGGGACAGGGGGCAGTAAACTATGGCTACACCTTC. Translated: CASSPGQGAVNYGYTF. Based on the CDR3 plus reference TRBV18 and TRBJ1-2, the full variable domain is NAGVMQNPRHLVRRRGQEARLRCSPMKGHSHVYWYRQLPEEGLKFMVYLQKENIIDESGMPKERFSAEFPKEGPSILRIQQVVRGDSAAYFCASSPGQGAVNYGYTFGSGTRLTVV.